The T cell receptor beta chain under discussion was sequenced for a study of metastatic and nonmetastatic thyroid tumors. In the study overall: Malignant and benign thyroid patients had repertoires compared in peripheral blood and tumor or nodule tissue.

TCRdb reprocessed the PCR reads using MiXCR. The sample gives about 27,000 clones, about 15% of which show up once; around 6.1% is in the top ten. No patient had received any treatment before thyroid surgery. The CDR3 consists of 15 residues. CDR1 and CDR2 (germline): MNHNS, SASEGT. Unmatched junction bases numbered 10, after V lost 1 base and J lost 8 bases. Sequencing was done on a sample of blood. The rearrangement uses TRBV6-1 and TRBJ1-2; 7 nucleotides agree with TRBD1. This clonotype was sampled from a male donor with papillary thyroid cancer or a benign thyroid nodule (not recorded which). Some clones in this sample may be carry-over from other donors' samples. The CDR3 bases are TGTGCCAGCAGTGAAGGACCAGACAGGGTTGACGGCTACACCTTC. Translating it yields CASSEGPDRVDGYTF.